Below, one T cell receptor beta chain is given with its context. Per the original data handling: Cell counts per sample came from amplifying reference gene primers. Here immunoSEQ multiplex PCR was the method, and the copy in TCRdb shows in-frame clones only, minus some. V, J and clone size derive from that table, while D and trimming were established from the DNA sequence. Of about 58,000 clones listed, 70% to 90% are singletons. This sample is drawn from a study of blood T cell repertoires in COVID-19. Whole-study context: Sites in the United States, Italy and Spain provided acute and convalescent COVID-19 samples. In each case, the material was cDNA or gDNA derived from T cells, B-cell-depleted T cells, or PBMCs.

CDR3 length equals 14 residues. J was trimmed by 3 bases and V by 4 bases; bases with no gene match: 3. Germline-derived CDR1 and CDR2 are SGHNT and YYREEE (reference sequence). This sequence joins TRBV5-4 and TRBJ1-3; 8 positions agree with TRBD1. This receptor was obtained from a human donor with active COVID-19. The donor label of this sample is uncertain. What was sequenced was peripheral blood. CDR3 DNA: TGTGCCAGCAGCGCAGGGGGCTATGGAAACACCATATATTTT. It encodes CASSAGGYGNTIYF.